This T cell receptor beta chain was profiled in a study of blood T cell repertoires in COVID-19. Original data processing: For nucleated cells, counts were estimated from reference gene primer amplification. Profiled with immunoSEQ multiplex PCR; TCRdb holds only in-frame clones, not every one. V, J and clone size are taken as reported in that table, and D and trimming were inferred from the DNA itself. The data show some 40,000 clones, about nine tenths seen once. The ends were cut back, 3 bases at V and 1 base at J, with 9 bases in the middle. There are 15 residues in the CDR3. Per germline, CDR1 SGHVS and CDR2 FQNEAQ.

This chain joins TRBV7-8 and TRBJ2-2; D remains unclear. The sample taken for sequencing was peripheral blood. The sequence was collected from a man in his 70s with acute or convalescent COVID-19. This CDR3 reads CASSLSRQNTGELFF. DNA of the CDR3: TGTGCCAGCAGCTTGTCCAGGCAGAACACCGGGGAGCTGTTTTTT.